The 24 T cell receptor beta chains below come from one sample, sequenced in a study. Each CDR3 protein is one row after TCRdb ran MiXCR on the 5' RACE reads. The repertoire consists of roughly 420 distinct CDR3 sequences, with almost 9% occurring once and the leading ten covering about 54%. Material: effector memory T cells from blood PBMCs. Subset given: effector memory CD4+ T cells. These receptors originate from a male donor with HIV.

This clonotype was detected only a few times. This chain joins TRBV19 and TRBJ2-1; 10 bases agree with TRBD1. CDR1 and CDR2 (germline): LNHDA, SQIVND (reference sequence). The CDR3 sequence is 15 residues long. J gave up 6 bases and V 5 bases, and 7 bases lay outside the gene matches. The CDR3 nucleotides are TGTGCCAGTAGTCCAGGACAGGGGGAGATCAATGAGCAGTTCTTC. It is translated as CASSPGQGEINEQFF.

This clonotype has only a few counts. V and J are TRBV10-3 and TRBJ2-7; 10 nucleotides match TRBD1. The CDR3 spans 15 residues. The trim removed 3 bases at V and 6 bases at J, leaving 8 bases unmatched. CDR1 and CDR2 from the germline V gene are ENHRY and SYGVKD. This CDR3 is CAISDAGTGVREQYF. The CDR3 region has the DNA TGTGCCATCAGTGACGCCGGGACAGGGGTTCGCGAGCAGTACTTC.

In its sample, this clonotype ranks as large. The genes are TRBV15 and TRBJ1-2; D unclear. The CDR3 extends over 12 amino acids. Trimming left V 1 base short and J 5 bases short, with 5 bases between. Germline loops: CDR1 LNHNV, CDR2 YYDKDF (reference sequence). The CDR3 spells CATSRAGYGYTF. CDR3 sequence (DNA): TGTGCCACCAGCAGAGCAGGATATGGCTACACCTTC.

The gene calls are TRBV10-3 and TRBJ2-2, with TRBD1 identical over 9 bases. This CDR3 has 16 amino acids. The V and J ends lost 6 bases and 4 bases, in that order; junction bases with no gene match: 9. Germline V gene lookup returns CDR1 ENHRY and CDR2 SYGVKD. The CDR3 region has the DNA TGTGCCATCAGATCACCCGGGACAGGGACCACCGGGGAGCTGTTTTTT. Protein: CAIRSPGTGTTGELFF.

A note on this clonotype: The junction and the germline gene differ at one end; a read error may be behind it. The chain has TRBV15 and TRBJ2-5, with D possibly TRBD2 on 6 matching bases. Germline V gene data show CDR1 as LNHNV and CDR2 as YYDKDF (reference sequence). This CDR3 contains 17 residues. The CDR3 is CATSRDRWDSRSEIQYF. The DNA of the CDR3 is TGTGCCACCAGCAGAGATCGCTGGGACTCAAGATCTGAGATCCAGTACTTC.

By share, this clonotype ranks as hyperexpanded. CDR3 sequence (DNA): TGTGCCAGCAGCTTAGCGATTGGCACTGAAGCTTTCTTT. Amino acid sequence: CASSLAIGTEAFF. The V call is TRBV7-2, the J call TRBJ1-1; D gene ambiguous. V lost 0 bases to trimming and J lost 4 bases, with 6 bases between them. Germline loops: CDR1 SGHTA, CDR2 FQGNSA. The CDR3 is made up of 13 amino acids.

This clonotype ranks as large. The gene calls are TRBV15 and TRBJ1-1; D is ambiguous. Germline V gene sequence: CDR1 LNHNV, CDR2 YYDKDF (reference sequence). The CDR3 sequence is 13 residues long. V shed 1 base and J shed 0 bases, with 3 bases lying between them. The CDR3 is CATSRGMNTEAFF. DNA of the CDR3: TGTGCCACCAGCAGAGGAATGAACACTGAAGCTTTCTTT.

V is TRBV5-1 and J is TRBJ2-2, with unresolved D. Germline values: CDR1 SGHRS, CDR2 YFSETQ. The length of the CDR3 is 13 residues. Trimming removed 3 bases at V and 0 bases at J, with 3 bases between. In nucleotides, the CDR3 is TGCGCCAGCAGCTCAACGAACACCGGGGAGCTGTTTTTT. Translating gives CASSSTNTGELFF.

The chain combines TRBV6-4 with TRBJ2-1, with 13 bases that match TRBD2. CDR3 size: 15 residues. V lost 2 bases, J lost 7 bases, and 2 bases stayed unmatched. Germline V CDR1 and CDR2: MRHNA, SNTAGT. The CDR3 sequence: CASSDGTSGVNEQFF. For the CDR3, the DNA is TGTGCCAGCAGTGACGGGACTAGCGGGGTGAATGAGCAGTTCTTC.

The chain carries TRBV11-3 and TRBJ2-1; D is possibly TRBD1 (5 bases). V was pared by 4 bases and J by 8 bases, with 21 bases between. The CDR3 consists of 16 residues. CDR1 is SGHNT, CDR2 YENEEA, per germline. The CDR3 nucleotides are TGTGCCAGCAGCTCCCCTTTTGGGGCGTCGGTCGATGAGCAGTTCTTC. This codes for CASSSPFGASVDEQFF.

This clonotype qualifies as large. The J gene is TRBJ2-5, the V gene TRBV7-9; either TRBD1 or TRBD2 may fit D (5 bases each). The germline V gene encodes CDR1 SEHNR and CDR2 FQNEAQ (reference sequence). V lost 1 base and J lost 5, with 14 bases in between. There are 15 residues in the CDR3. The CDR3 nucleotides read TGTGCCAGCAGCTTAGACATTAACGGGGCGGAGACCCAGTACTTC. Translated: CASSLDINGAETQYF.

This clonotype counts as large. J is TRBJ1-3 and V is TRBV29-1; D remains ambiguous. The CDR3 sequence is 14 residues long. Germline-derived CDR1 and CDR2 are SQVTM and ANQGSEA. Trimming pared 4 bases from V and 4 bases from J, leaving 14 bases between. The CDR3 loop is CSVVSSVVGNTIYF. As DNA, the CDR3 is TGCAGCGTTGTATCATCAGTCGTCGGAAACACCATATATTTT.

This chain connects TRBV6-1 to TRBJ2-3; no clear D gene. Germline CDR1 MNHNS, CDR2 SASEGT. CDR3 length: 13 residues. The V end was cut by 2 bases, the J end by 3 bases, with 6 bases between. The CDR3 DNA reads TGTGCCAGCAGTGAAAAGGAGACAGATACGCAGTATTTT. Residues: CASSEKETDTQYF.

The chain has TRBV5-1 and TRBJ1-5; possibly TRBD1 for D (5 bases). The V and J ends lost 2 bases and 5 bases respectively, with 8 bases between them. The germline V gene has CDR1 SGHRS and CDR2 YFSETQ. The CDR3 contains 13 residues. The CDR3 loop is CASSFGADQPQHF. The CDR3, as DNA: TGCGCCAGCAGCTTCGGGGCGGATCAGCCCCAGCATTTT. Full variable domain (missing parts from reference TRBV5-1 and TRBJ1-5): KAGVTQTPRYLIKTRGQQVTLSCSPISGHRSVSWYQQTPGQGLQFLFEYFSETQRNKGNFPGRFSGRQFSNSRSEMNVSTLELGDSALYLCASSFGADQPQHFGDGTRLSIL.

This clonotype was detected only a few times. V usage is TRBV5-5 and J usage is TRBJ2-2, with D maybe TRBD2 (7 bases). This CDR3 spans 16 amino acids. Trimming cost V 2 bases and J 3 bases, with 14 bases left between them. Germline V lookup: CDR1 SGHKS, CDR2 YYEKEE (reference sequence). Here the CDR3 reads CASSFRGGADTGELFF. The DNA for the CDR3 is TGTGCCAGCAGCTTTCGTGGGGGGGCGGACACCGGGGAGCTGTTTTTT.

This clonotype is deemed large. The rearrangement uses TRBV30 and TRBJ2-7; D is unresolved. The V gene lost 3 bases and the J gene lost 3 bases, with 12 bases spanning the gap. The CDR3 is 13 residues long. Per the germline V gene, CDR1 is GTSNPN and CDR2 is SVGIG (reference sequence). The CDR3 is CAWSQDSFYEQYF. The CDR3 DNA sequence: TGTGCCTGGAGCCAGGATTCCTTCTACGAGCAGTACTTC.

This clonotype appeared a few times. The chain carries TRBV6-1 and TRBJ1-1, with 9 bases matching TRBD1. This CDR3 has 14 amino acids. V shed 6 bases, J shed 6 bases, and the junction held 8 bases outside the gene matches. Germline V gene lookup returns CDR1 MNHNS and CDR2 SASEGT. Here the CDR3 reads CASRRDREYPEAFF. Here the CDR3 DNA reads TGTGCCAGCAGAAGGGACAGGGAATATCCTGAAGCTTTCTTT.

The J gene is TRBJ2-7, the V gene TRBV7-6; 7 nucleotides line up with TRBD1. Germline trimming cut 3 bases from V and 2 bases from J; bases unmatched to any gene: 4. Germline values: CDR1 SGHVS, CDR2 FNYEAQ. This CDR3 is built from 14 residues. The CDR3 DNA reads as TGTGCCAGCAGCTTGGGTCAGGGGGCCTACGAGCAGTACTTC. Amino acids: CASSLGQGAYEQYF.

This chain's CDR3 is CSAREGGALDHQPQHF. CDR3 sequence (DNA): TGCAGTGCTAGAGAGGGGGGGGCCCTGGACCATCAGCCCCAGCATTTT. This sequence joins TRBV20-1 and TRBJ1-5; maybe TRBD1 (6 bases). The CDR3 loop spans 16 amino acids. Trimming stripped 0 bases from V and 5 bases from J, with 17 bases between. Germline CDR1 reads DFQATT; CDR2 reads SNEGSKA (reference sequence).

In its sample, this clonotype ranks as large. DNA for the CDR3: TGTGCCACCAGCGGGGGAAACTCTGGGGCCAACGTCCTGACTTTC. Amino acids: CATSGGNSGANVLTF. The rearrangement uses TRBV15 and TRBJ2-6; D possibly matches TRBD1 or TRBD2 (5 bases each). V was cut by 5 bases and J by 0 bases, with 8 bases left in between. CDR1 LNHNV and CDR2 YYDKDF come from the germline V gene (reference sequence). This CDR3 contains 15 residues.

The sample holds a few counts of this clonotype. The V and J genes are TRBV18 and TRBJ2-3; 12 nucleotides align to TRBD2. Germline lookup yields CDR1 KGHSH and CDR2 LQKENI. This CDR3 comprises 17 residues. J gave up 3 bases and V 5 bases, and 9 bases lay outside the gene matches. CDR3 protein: CASSTSGGLGRTDTQYF. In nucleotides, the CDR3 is TGTGCCAGCTCAACTAGCGGGGGGCTCGGAAGAACAGATACGCAGTATTTT.

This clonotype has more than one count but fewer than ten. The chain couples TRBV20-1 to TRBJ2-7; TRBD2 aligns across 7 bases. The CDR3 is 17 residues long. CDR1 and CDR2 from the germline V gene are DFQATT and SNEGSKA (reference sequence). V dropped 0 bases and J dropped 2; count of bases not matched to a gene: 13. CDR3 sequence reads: CSARDNYERGLAYEQYF. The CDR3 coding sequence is TGCAGTGCTAGAGATAATTACGAGAGAGGACTAGCCTACGAGCAGTACTTC.

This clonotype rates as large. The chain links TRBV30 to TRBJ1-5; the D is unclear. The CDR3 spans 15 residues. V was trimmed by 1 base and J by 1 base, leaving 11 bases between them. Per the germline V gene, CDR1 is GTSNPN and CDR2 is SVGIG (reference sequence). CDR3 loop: CAWSDEGASNQPQHF. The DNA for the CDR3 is TGTGCCTGGAGTGACGAGGGCGCAAGCAATCAGCCCCAGCATTTT. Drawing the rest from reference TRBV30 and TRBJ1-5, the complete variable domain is SQTIHQWPATLVQPVGSPLSLECTVEGTSNPNLYWYRQAAGRGLQLLFYSVGIGQISSEVPQNLSASRPQDRQFILSSKKLLLSDSGFYLCAWSDEGASNQPQHFGDGTRLSIL.

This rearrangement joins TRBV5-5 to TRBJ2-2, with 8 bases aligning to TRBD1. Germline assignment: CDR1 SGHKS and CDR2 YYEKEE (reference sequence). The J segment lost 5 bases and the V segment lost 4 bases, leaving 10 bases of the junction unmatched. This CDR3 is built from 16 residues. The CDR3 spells CASSPETGVMTGELFF. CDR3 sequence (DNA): TGTGCCAGCAGCCCGGAGACAGGGGTGATGACCGGGGAGCTGTTTTTT. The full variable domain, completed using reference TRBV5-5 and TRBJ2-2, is DAGVTQSPTHLIKTRGQQVTLRCSPISGHKSVSWYQQVLGQGPQFIFQYYEKEERGRGNFPDRFSARQFPNYSSELNVNALLLGDSALYLCASSPETGVMTGELFFGEGSRLTVL.